The 30 T cell receptor beta chains below come from one sample, sequenced in a study of CXCR3-negative and CXCR3-positive naive CD8 T cells. Study-level points and caveats: TRB CDR3 hydrophobicity was greater in CXCR3-positive naive cells than in CXCR3-negative naive cells.

With UMI labels, 5' RACE was used to prepare the TRB cDNA libraries. Reanalyzing the 5' RACE reads, TCRdb keeps one entry per CDR3 protein, without DNA. The sample has around 50,000 distinct CDR3 sequences. These receptors' targets are unknown. The sequencing input was naive CXCR3+ CD8+ T cells from blood. Sample subset: CD45RO-CCR7+CD27+CD95- naive CD8+ T cells expressing CXCR3 (TNR3+). These TCRs come from a human donor in good health. Some clones in this sample may be carry-over from other donors' samples.

This chain joins TRBV29-1 and TRBJ2-7; as DNA is missing, the TRBD1 call by TCRdb cannot be tested. The CDR3 extends over 13 amino acids. Germline V gives CDR1 SQVTM, CDR2 ANQGSEA. The CDR3 sequence: CSVELQGAYEQYF.

The CDR3 here is CASSDSGGSNTGELFF. The V call is TRBV7-2, the J call TRBJ2-2. Looked up from germline, CDR1 is SGHTA and CDR2 is FQGNSA. This CDR3 has 16 residues. Based on the CDR3 plus reference TRBV7-2 and TRBJ2-2, the full variable domain is GAGVSQSPSNKVTEKGKDVELRCDPISGHTALYWYRQSLGQGLEFLIYFQGNSAPDKSGLPSDRFSAERTGGSVSTLTIQRTQQEDSAVYLCASSDSGGSNTGELFFGEGSRLTVL.

V is TRBV5-5 and J is TRBJ2-7; TCRdb indicates TRBD1, and absent DNA this call remains unverified. The CDR3 totals 14 residues. The germline V gene encodes CDR1 SGHKS and CDR2 YYEKEE (reference sequence). This CDR3 reads CASSLGTGAYEQYF.

The CDR3 sequence is CSARGAKVGGNPYEQYF. The V and J genes are TRBV29-1 and TRBJ2-7; TCRdb lists TRBD1, though no DNA is available to test this call. The germline CDR1 and CDR2 sequences are SQVTM and ANQGSEA. The CDR3 is 17 residues long.

The V gene is TRBV29-1, the J gene TRBJ2-2; the TCRdb D gene call, TRBD1, has no DNA to confirm it. CDR1 is SQVTM, CDR2 ANQGSEA, per germline. CDR3 size: 15 residues. The CDR3 spells CSATGQGDSTGELFF.

This clonotype is called medium-sized based on its frequency. The chain recombines TRBV6-5 with TRBJ2-7; TCRdb's D call of TRBD2 is untestable without DNA. The CDR3 extends over 13 amino acids. Germline CDR1 and CDR2: MNHEY and SVGAGI. The CDR3 here is CASSPGLSYEQYF.

V is TRBV27 and J is TRBJ1-6; without DNA, the TCRdb call of TRBD1 cannot be checked. This CDR3 region has 16 residues. The germline gives CDR1 MNHEY, CDR2 SMNVEV (reference sequence). CDR3 residues: CASTTRGATYNSPLHF.

This sequence joins TRBV6-1 and TRBJ1-1; the TCRdb call, TRBD1, lacks DNA for checking. Germline CDR1 reads MNHNS; CDR2 reads SASEGT. CDR3 length: 13 amino acids. This CDR3 is CATGTGAQTAAFF.

V usage is TRBV28 and J usage is TRBJ2-5; lacking DNA, the TRBD1 call made by TCRdb goes unchecked. The CDR3 covers 14 residues. Germline loops: CDR1 MDHEN, CDR2 SYDVKM. CDR3 loop: CASTVDRAQETQYF.

The rearrangement joins TRBV5-5 to TRBJ2-5; TCRdb proposes TRBD1, but this gene call is untestable without DNA. The length of the CDR3 is 14 residues. Germline loops: CDR1 SGHKS, CDR2 YYEKEE (reference sequence). The CDR3 is CASTVVGGGETQYF.

The genes are TRBV20-1 and TRBJ2-2; TCRdb's assignment of TRBD1 cannot be checked, as there is no DNA. The germline V gene encodes CDR1 DFQATT and CDR2 SNEGSKA (reference sequence). This CDR3 comprises 13 residues. The CDR3 loop is CSAQGKNTGELFF.

The chain combines TRBV21-1 with TRBJ2-5; the TCRdb call, TRBD2, lacks DNA for checking. TRBV21-1 is shown as a pseudogene. The CDR3 is 18 amino acids. The CDR3 loop is CASSKESGSSNMRETQYF.

The rearrangement joins TRBV6-4 to TRBJ2-6; the TCRdb D gene call, TRBD2, has no DNA to confirm it. Germline V CDR1 and CDR2: MRHNA, SNTAGT. The CDR3 has 16 residues. The CDR3: CASSDSWGGGANVLTF.

The V call is TRBV29-1, the J call TRBJ2-7; checking the TCRdb D call of TRBD2 is not possible without DNA. CDR1 and CDR2 from the germline V gene are SQVTM and ANQGSEA. The CDR3 is 14 residues long. The CDR3 region is CSVERANSPYEQYF.

V and J are TRBV29-1 and TRBJ1-5. CDR1 is SQVTM, CDR2 ANQGSEA, per germline. There are 13 residues in the CDR3. CDR3 region: CSVGRALNQPQHF.

The chain carries TRBV29-1 and TRBJ2-7; the D gene TCRdb calls, TRBD1, cannot be checked with no DNA. The CDR3 covers 13 residues. Per the germline V gene, CDR1 is SQVTM and CDR2 is ANQGSEA. This chain's CDR3 is CSVAPPYSDEQYF.

The rearrangement uses TRBV5-1 and TRBJ2-7; the D call from TCRdb, TRBD2, cannot be confirmed without DNA. The CDR3 runs 15 residues. Germline loops: CDR1 SGHRS, CDR2 YFSETQ. The CDR3 reads CASSLEWGGSYEQYF.

V gene TRBV11-2 combines with J gene TRBJ2-2; the D call from TCRdb, TRBD1, cannot be confirmed without DNA. Germline CDR1 reads SGHAT; CDR2 reads FQNNGV. This CDR3 has 21 residues. The CDR3 is CASSWPQFVDRGQESTGELFF.

V gene TRBV18 combines with J gene TRBJ2-7; the D gene TCRdb calls, TRBD1, cannot be checked with no DNA. Per the germline V gene, CDR1 is KGHSH and CDR2 is LQKENI. The CDR3 extends over 17 amino acids. CDR3 loop: CASRMGKDGSDSYEQYF.

The gene calls are TRBV12-5 and TRBJ2-7. Germline assignment: CDR1 LGHNT and CDR2 FRNRAP. This CDR3 spans 13 amino acids. Here the CDR3 reads CASLDRRSYEQYF.

The rearrangement links TRBV27 to TRBJ2-3; TCRdb picks TRBD1, but there is no DNA to check that call. The CDR3 runs 14 residues. Germline values: CDR1 MNHEY, CDR2 SMNVEV (reference sequence). The CDR3 spells CASSKVLGTPTQYF.

The chain couples TRBV9 to TRBJ2-7; TCRdb calls TRBD1, which cannot be checked without DNA. The CDR3 length is 12 residues. CDR1 SGDLS and CDR2 YYNGEE come from the germline V gene. The CDR3 reads CASSPAGHEQYF.

The chain recombines TRBV9 with TRBJ2-7; there is no DNA to check the TCRdb D call of TRBD1. Germline-derived CDR1 and CDR2 are SGDLS and YYNGEE. The CDR3 runs 15 residues. The CDR3 loop is CASSESTGYIDEQYF.

The chain is built from TRBV20-1 and TRBJ1-6. The V gene's germline CDR1 is DFQATT and CDR2 SNEGSKA (reference sequence). This CDR3 is built from 14 residues. The CDR3 loop is CSARDPEAMAPLHF.

The genes are TRBV6-2 or TRBV6-3 and TRBJ2-7. The CDR3 length is 13 residues. Germline CDR1 MNHEY, CDR2 SVGEGT. CDR3 sequence reads: CASTVDSSYEQYF.

This CDR3 reads CSVEDPGGVGELFF. The V gene is TRBV29-1, the J gene TRBJ2-2; TCRdb indicates TRBD2, and absent DNA this call remains unverified. CDR1 and CDR2 (germline): SQVTM, ANQGSEA. CDR3 length: 14 residues.

This chain's CDR3 is CSAREWAGGPPQHF. The chain combines TRBV20-1 with TRBJ1-5; TCRdb lists TRBD1, though no DNA is available to test this call. The V gene's germline CDR1 is DFQATT and CDR2 SNEGSKA (reference sequence). This CDR3 region has 14 residues.

V gene TRBV20-1 combines with J gene TRBJ2-7. Germline assignment: CDR1 DFQATT and CDR2 SNEGSKA (reference sequence). This CDR3 spans 12 amino acids. The CDR3 here is CSASSAVYEQYF.

The chain has TRBV2 and TRBJ2-7. Germline V lookup: CDR1 SNHLY, CDR2 FYNNEI. The CDR3 has 12 amino acids. CDR3: CASSDSPYEQYF. Supplemented by reference TRBV2 and TRBJ2-7, the full variable domain reads EPEVTQTPSHQVTQMGQEVILRCVPISNHLYFYWYRQILGQKVEFLVSFYNNEISEKSEIFDDQFSVERPDGSNFTLKIRSTKLEDSAMYFCASSDSPYEQYFGPGTRLTVT.

CDR3 residues: CAIKQVLGYEQYF. The chain uses TRBV28 and TRBJ2-7; the D call from TCRdb, TRBD1, cannot be confirmed without DNA. Germline-derived CDR1 and CDR2 are MDHEN and SYDVKM. The CDR3 covers 13 residues.